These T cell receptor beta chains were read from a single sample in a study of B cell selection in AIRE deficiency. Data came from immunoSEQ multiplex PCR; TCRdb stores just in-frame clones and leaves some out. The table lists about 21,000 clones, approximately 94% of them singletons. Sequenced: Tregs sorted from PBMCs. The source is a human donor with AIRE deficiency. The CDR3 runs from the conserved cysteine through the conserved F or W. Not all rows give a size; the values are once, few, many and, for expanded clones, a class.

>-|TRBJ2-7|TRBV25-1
CASSSRIPPYEQYF
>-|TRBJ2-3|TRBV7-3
CASSLGLAGHTDTQYF
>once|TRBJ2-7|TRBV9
CASSVGSGGATYEQYF
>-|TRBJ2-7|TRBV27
CASSLTGPRGEQYF
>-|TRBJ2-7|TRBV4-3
CASSQSLQGAFSEQYF
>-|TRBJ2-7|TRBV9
CASSVGARGDEQYF
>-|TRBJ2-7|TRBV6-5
CASSPQGNLYEQYF
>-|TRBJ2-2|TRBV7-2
CASSIGPGNTGELFF
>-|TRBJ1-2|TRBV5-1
CASSASGTGDGYTF
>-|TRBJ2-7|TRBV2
CASSESVPYEQYF
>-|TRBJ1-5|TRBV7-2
CASSLSEGQGQPQHF
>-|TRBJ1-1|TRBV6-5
CASSWDRGTEAFF
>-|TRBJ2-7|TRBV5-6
CASSLYKLSYEQYF
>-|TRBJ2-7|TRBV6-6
CASSSGRGGIAYEQYF
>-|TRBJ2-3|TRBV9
CASSVGTGDTQYF
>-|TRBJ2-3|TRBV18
CASSRTGRGRPSVTDTQYF
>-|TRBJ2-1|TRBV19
CASSIAVNLYEQFF
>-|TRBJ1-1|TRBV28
CASIPLLGVSDTEAFF
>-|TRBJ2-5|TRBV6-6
CASSRTSGQETQYF
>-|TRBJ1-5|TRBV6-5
CASRYPGLPNQPQHF
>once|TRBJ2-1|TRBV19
CASRARPGLAGGRNEQFF
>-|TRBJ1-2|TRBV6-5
CASTPAYRNYGYTF
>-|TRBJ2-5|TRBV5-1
CASSSQETQYF
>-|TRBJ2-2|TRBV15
CATSRDISPGELFF
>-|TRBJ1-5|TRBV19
CASRDGLHYSNQPQHF
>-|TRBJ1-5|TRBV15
CATSRVPGGNQPQHF
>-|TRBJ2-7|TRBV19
CASSSGLSYEQYF
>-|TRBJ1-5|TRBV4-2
CASSQDSGGRGWGLEPQHF
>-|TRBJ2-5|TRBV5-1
CASSSIQETQYF
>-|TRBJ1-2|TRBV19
CASSNIMGPGYGYTF
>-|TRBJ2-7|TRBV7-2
CASSLGGASYEQYF
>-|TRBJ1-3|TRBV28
CASSPRNTIYF
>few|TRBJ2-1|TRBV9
CASSVGTSGSIFNEQFF
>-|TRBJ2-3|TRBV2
CASSEWTESTDTQYF
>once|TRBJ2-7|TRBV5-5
CASSFMTYEQYF
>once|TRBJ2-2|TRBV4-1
CASSSRQGAGELFF
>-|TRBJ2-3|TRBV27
CASSWGRAGLGGTQYF
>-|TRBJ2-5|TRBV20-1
CSASFQETQYF
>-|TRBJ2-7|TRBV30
CAWSVGWGGESLGYEQYF
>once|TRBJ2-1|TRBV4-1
CASSQDGRADNEQFF
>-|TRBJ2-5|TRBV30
CASQSGNWLETQYF
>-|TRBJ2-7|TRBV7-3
CASSLRTGSYEQYF
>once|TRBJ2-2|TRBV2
CASSWTSVTGELFF
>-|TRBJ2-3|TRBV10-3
CAIGLGGPDTQYF
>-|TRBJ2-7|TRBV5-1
CASSFMGLGQGGREQYF
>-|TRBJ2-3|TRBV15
CATSRLLGVGTQYF
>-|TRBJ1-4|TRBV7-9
CASSSWTGPNEKLFF
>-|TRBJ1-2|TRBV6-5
CASSYSDNSNYGYTF
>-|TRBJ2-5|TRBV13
CASSSRGLAGDGWQETQYF